The 10 T cell receptor beta chains in this list originate from one sample, sequenced in a study of control samples from healthy donors and cancer patients. Profiled with immunoSEQ multiplex PCR; TCRdb holds only in-frame clones, not every one. The sample gives 150,000 or so clones, about 93% of which show up once; 0.68% is in the top ten. The sequenced sample was blood. Receptors originate from a woman aged 25 to 45 in good health.

J is TRBJ1-1 and V is TRBV19; D is unclear. Trimming stripped 6 bases from V and 1 base from J, with 12 bases between. There are 14 residues in the CDR3. Germline CDR1 and CDR2: LNHDA and SQIVND (reference sequence). The CDR3 coding sequence is TGTGCCAGTAGCCTAACAAATAGGAACACTGAAGCTTTCTTT. Translating gives CASSLTNRNTEAFF.

The chain recombines TRBV21-1 with TRBJ2-1. TRBV21-1 is marked as a pseudogene. CDR3 size: 10 residues. CDR3 nucleotides: TGTGCCAGCAGTTTCAATGAGCAGTTCTTC. Translating it yields CASSFNEQFF.

Only one count was recorded for this clone. V usage is TRBV7-3 and J usage is TRBJ2-3; 11 bases agree with TRBD2. After removal of 1 base from V and 2 bases from J, the junction contained 5 bases not matched to a gene. The CDR3 contains 17 residues. Germline V gene data show CDR1 as SGHTA and CDR2 as FQGTGA. The CDR3 bases are TGTGCCAGCAGCTTAAGGGCGACTAGCGGGGTCACAGATACGCAGTATTTT. This encodes CASSLRATSGVTDTQYF.

The genes are TRBV3-1 (or the pseudogene TRBV3-2) and TRBJ2-5; maybe TRBD1 (5 bases). CDR3 length: 14 amino acids. Germline CDR1 and CDR2: LGHDT and YNNKEL (reference sequence). Trimming left V 6 bases short and J 5 bases short, with 16 bases between. The CDR3 bases are TGTGCCAGCAGGGAACGCAGGCCAGGGGAGACCCAGTACTTC. This codes for CASRERRPGETQYF.

The rearrangement links TRBV30 to TRBJ1-5; D remains ambiguous. Germline V gives CDR1 GTSNPN, CDR2 SVGIG (reference sequence). The germline V and J ends were trimmed by 5 bases and 6 bases, with 14 bases remaining between them. This CDR3 has 13 residues. The CDR3 loop is CAWQGREGQPQHF. The CDR3 DNA reads TGTGCCTGGCAAGGGAGGGAGGGTCAGCCCCAGCATTTT.

V is TRBV19 and J is TRBJ2-1, with D unclear. The CDR3 is 14 amino acids. V lost 8 bases to trimming and J lost 6 bases, with 17 bases between them. Germline V gene sequence: CDR1 LNHDA, CDR2 SQIVND (reference sequence). CDR3 sequence: CASGDTASTNEQFF. CDR3 bases: TGTGCCAGTGGGGATACCGCCTCTACCAATGAGCAGTTCTTC. Complete variable domain (other parts from reference TRBV19 and TRBJ2-1): DGGITQSPKYLFRKEGQNVTLSCEQNLNHDAMYWYRQDPGQGLRLIYYSQIVNDFQKGDIAEGYSVSREKKESFPLTVTSAQKNPTAFYLCASGDTASTNEQFFGPGTRLTVL.

V usage is TRBV5-4 and J usage is TRBJ2-6, with D tentatively TRBD2 (5 bases). The CDR3 extends over 16 amino acids. From germline, CDR1 is SGHNT and CDR2 YYREEE (reference sequence). V lost 4 bases and J lost 0, with 11 bases in between. CDR3 DNA sequence: TGTGCCAGCAGCCGGGCACGGGACTCTGGGGCCAACGTCCTGACTTTC. Translation gives CASSRARDSGANVLTF.

The rearrangement links TRBV7-8 to TRBJ1-6; D not certain. In germline, CDR1 is SGHVS, CDR2 FQNEAQ. This CDR3 has 12 amino acids. Trimming left V 5 bases short and J 7 bases short, with 6 bases between. CDR3 DNA sequence: TGTGCCAGCAGCATGACAAATTCACCCCTCCACTTT. Its protein is CASSMTNSPLHF.

V usage is TRBV18 and J usage is TRBJ1-2, with D uncertain. CDR1 is KGHSH and CDR2 is LQKENI in the germline V gene. The CDR3 totals 13 residues. The V end was cut by 3 bases, the J end by 0 bases, with 5 bases between. The CDR3 coding sequence is TGTGCCAGCTCACCTCGGTCTAACTATGGCTACACCTTC. This translates into CASSPRSNYGYTF.

The chain's CDR3 is CASSQGSPAVPNEKLFF. The CDR3 nucleotides are TGTGCCAGCAGCCAAGGGAGTCCTGCGGTACCTAATGAAAAACTGTTTTTT. The chain uses TRBV3-1 (or the pseudogene TRBV3-2) and TRBJ1-4; D is ambiguous. CDR1 is LGHDT, CDR2 YNNKEL, per germline (reference sequence). The CDR3 is 17 residues long. The V end lost 1 base, the J end lost 3 bases, and 15 bases lay between the germline ends.